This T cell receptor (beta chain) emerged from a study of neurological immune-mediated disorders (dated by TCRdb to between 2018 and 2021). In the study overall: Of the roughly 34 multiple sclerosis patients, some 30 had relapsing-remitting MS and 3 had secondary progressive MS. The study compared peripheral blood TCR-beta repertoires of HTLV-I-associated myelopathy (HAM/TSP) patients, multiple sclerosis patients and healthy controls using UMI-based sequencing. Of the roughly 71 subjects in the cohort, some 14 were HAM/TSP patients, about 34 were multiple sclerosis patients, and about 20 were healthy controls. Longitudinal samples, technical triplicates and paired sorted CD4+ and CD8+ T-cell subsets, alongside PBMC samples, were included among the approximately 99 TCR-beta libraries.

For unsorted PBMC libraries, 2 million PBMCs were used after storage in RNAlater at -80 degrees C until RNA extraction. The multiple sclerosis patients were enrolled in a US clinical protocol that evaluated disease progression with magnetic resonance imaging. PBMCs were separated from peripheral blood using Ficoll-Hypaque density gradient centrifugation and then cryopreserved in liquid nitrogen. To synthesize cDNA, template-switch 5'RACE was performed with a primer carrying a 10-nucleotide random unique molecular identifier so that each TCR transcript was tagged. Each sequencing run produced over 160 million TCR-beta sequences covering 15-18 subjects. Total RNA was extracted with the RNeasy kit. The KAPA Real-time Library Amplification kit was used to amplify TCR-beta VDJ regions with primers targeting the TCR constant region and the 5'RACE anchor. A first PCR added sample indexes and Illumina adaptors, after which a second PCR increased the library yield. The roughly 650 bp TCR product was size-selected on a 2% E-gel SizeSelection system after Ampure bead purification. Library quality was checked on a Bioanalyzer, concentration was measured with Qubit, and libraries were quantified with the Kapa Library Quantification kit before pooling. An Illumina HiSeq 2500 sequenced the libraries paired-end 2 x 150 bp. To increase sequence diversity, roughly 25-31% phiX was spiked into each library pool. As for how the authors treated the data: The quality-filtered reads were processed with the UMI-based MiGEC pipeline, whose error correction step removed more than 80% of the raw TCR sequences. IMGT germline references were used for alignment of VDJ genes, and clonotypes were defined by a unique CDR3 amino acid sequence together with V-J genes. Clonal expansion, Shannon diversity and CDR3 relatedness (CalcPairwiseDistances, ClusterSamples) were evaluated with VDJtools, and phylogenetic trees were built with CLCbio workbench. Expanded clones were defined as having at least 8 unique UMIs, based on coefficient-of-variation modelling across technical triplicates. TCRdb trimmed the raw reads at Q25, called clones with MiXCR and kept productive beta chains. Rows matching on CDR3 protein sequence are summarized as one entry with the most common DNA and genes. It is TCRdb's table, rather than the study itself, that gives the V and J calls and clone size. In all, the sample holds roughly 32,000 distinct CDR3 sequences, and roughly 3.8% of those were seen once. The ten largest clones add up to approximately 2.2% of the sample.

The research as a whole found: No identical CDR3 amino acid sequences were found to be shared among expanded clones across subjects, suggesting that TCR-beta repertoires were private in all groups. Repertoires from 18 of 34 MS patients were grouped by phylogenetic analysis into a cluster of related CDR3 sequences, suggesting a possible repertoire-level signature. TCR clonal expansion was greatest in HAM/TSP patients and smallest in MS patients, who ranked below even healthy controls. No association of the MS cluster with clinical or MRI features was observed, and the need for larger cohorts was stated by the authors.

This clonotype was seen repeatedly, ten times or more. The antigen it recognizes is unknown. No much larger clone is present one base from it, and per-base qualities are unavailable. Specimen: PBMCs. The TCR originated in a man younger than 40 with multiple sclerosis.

The CDR3 has the sequence CASSLRTGFGYGYTF. Here is the DNA: TGCGCCAGCAGCCTACGGACAGGGTTTGGCTATGGCTACACCTTC. Here the chain combines TRBV5-1 and TRBJ1-2; 8 central bases correspond to TRBD1. The CDR3 contains 15 residues, cysteine and phenylalanine counted. The CDR3 DNA has 45 bases and is translated from base 1. Germline trimming: 4 bases from V, 4 bases from J; junction bases outside gene matches: 9. The germline V gene supplies CDR1 SGHRS and CDR2 YFSETQ.